This TCR beta chain was found in a study of blood T cell repertoires in COVID-19. Trimming cost V 0 bases and J 1 base, with 6 bases left between them. The CDR3 is 14 amino acids. The germline CDR1 and CDR2 sequences are KGHSH and LQKENI. TCRdb's copy holds only in-frame clones and misses some; the assay was immunoSEQ multiplex PCR. The sample contains more than 95,000 clones, about four fifths of which appear only once. The origin of this receptor is a man aged 25 to 45 with COVID-19, enrolled during active disease. Sequenced sample: peripheral blood. The chain combines TRBV18 with TRBJ2-5; TRBD2 might be the D (6 bases). The DNA for the CDR3 is TGTGCCAGCTCACCACCTAGCGGCCAAGAGACCCAGTACTTC. Translation gives CASSPPSGQETQYF. The full variable domain, in which reference TRBV18 and TRBJ2-5 provide the parts outside the CDR3, is NAGVMQNPRHLVRRRGQEARLRCSPMKGHSHVYWYRQLPEEGLKFMVYLQKENIIDESGMPKERFSAEFPKEGPSILRIQQVVRGDSAAYFCASSPPSGQETQYFGPGTRLLVL.